These T cell receptor beta chains were read from a single sample in a study of T cell changes during pregnancy in multiple sclerosis. Measured with immunoSEQ multiplex PCR; TCRdb has only the in-frame clones, and not every one. Of about 52,000 clones in the sample, 92% were seen once. This material consisted of CD4+ T cells from peripheral blood mononuclear cells, taken after pregnancy. All receptors derive from a female donor in good health, enrolled as a control in a pregnancy study. Both conserved end residues are part of each CDR3. The D gene is left open where the match is weak. Clone size is not always given. Where it is, it says once, few, many or a class for expanded clones.

CDR3nt: TGTGCCAGCAGTTACTCTCTCGGGGAAGCTGAAGCTTTCTTT
CDR3aa: CASSYSLGEAEAFF
j_gene: TRBJ1-1
d_gene: -
v_gene: TRBV6-6
abundance: -

CDR3nt: TGTGCCAGCTCGCCGGACAGGGGCACCTATAATTCACCCCTCCACTTT
CDR3aa: CASSPDRGTYNSPLHF
j_gene: TRBJ1-6
d_gene: TRBD1
v_gene: TRBV18
abundance: once

CDR3nt: TGTGCCAGCAGCAACACTAGGCTTACGCTTAACACTGAAGCTTTCTTT
CDR3aa: CASSNTRLTLNTEAFF
j_gene: TRBJ1-1
d_gene: -
v_gene: TRBV5-4
abundance: -

CDR3nt: TGTGCCAGCTCACCCCCGGGAGTAGGTGAAGAGACCCAGTACTTC
CDR3aa: CASSPPGVGEETQYF
j_gene: TRBJ2-5
d_gene: -
v_gene: TRBV18
abundance: -

CDR3nt: TGTGCCAGCATGAGAGAGGCAACTAATGAAAAACTGTTTTTT
CDR3aa: CASMREATNEKLFF
j_gene: TRBJ1-4
d_gene: -
v_gene: TRBV2
abundance: -

CDR3nt: TGTGCCAGCAGCCAGCCACAGGGGGATGAGCAGTTCTTC
CDR3aa: CASSQPQGDEQFF
j_gene: TRBJ2-1
d_gene: TRBD1
v_gene: TRBV4-2
abundance: -

CDR3nt: TGCGCCAGCAGCCCCCGTGATCTCAGGGAGGGTGAGCAGTTCTTC
CDR3aa: CASSPRDLREGEQFF
j_gene: TRBJ2-1
d_gene: TRBD2
v_gene: TRBV5-1
abundance: -

CDR3nt: TGTGCCAGCAGCTTAGAGGGACAGGCAAATTCACCCCTCCACTTT
CDR3aa: CASSLEGQANSPLHF
j_gene: TRBJ1-6
d_gene: TRBD1
v_gene: TRBV11-2
abundance: -

CDR3nt: TGTGCCAGCAGCCTAGGGGACAGGGATTTAAACACCATATATTTT
CDR3aa: CASSLGDRDLNTIYF
j_gene: TRBJ1-3
d_gene: TRBD1
v_gene: TRBV7-2
abundance: -

CDR3nt: TGCAGCGTCCCCGGAGACCTCGGCTACACCTTC
CDR3aa: CSVPGDLGYTF
j_gene: TRBJ1-2
d_gene: -
v_gene: TRBV29-1
abundance: -

CDR3nt: TGTGCCAGCAGCAGACGTCTAGCGGGGGACCACTACGAGCAGTACTTC
CDR3aa: CASSRRLAGDHYEQYF
j_gene: TRBJ2-7
d_gene: TRBD2
v_gene: TRBV13
abundance: -

CDR3nt: TGCGCCAGCAGCCAAGAGGGACTAGCGGGGGGGGTGACTTATTTT
CDR3aa: CASSQEGLAGGVTYF
j_gene: TRBJ2-3
d_gene: TRBD2
v_gene: TRBV4-3
abundance: once

CDR3nt: TGTGCCAGCAGCTTACGACAGGGGGCGTACGAGCAGTACTTC
CDR3aa: CASSLRQGAYEQYF
j_gene: TRBJ2-7
d_gene: TRBD1
v_gene: TRBV5-4
abundance: once

CDR3nt: TGTGCCAGTAGACAGGGGGCGAGCACAGATACGCAGTATTTT
CDR3aa: CASRQGASTDTQYF
j_gene: TRBJ2-3
d_gene: TRBD1
v_gene: TRBV19
abundance: few

CDR3nt: TGTGCCAGCAGGGAGCGGACAGGCCTTAACACTGAAGCTTTCTTT
CDR3aa: CASRERTGLNTEAFF
j_gene: TRBJ1-1
d_gene: TRBD1
v_gene: TRBV2
abundance: -

CDR3nt: TGTGCCAGCAGCTCCCCCGGGGTATCCTATGGCTACACCTTC
CDR3aa: CASSSPGVSYGYTF
j_gene: TRBJ1-2
d_gene: -
v_gene: TRBV6-1
abundance: once

CDR3nt: TGTGCCAGCAGCCCTACAGGAGCTAACTATGGCTACACCTTC
CDR3aa: CASSPTGANYGYTF
j_gene: TRBJ1-2
d_gene: -
v_gene: TRBV9
abundance: -

CDR3nt: TGTGCGAGCGAACCGGGACAGGGAATTTATAGCAATCAGCCCCAGCATTTT
CDR3aa: CASEPGQGIYSNQPQHF
j_gene: TRBJ1-5
d_gene: TRBD1
v_gene: TRBV12-5
abundance: -

CDR3nt: TGTGCCAGCAGTGACTTACCCTGGTTAGGGACAGGGGGCAATGAGCAGTTCTTC
CDR3aa: CASSDLPWLGTGGNEQFF
j_gene: TRBJ2-1
d_gene: TRBD1
v_gene: TRBV6-1
abundance: -

CDR3nt: TGTGCCAGCAGGGAAAGGGGATTGAACACTGAAGCTTTCTTT
CDR3aa: CASRERGLNTEAFF
j_gene: TRBJ1-1
d_gene: -
v_gene: TRBV6-1
abundance: -

CDR3nt: TGTGCCAGCAGCACAGGGCTCTCTGGAAACACCATATATTTT
CDR3aa: CASSTGLSGNTIYF
j_gene: TRBJ1-3
d_gene: -
v_gene: TRBV7-2
abundance: -

CDR3nt: TGTGCCAGCACCCGGGGGGGCGGGACCAATGAGCAGTTCTTC
CDR3aa: CASTRGGGTNEQFF
j_gene: TRBJ2-1
d_gene: TRBD2
v_gene: TRBV5-4
abundance: -

CDR3nt: TGTGCCAGCAGTTACGCTACAGGTTCTTACGAGCAGTACTTC
CDR3aa: CASSYATGSYEQYF
j_gene: TRBJ2-7
d_gene: -
v_gene: TRBV6-5
abundance: -

CDR3nt: TGTGCCAGTAGGGACAGGGGGTCGTCCGGGGAGCTGTTTTTT
CDR3aa: CASRDRGSSGELFF
j_gene: TRBJ2-2
d_gene: TRBD1
v_gene: TRBV19
abundance: -

CDR3nt: TGTGCCAGTAGTAGAGGACAGGGGGACTATGGCTACACCTTC
CDR3aa: CASSRGQGDYGYTF
j_gene: TRBJ1-2
d_gene: TRBD1
v_gene: TRBV19
abundance: -